These 9 T cell receptor beta chains were sequenced from one sample in a study of graft-versus-host responses after intestinal transplantation. Labeling with CFSE marked roughly 200,000 responder cells, which were plated with roughly 200,000 irradiated, violet-dye-labeled stimulator cells. Profiling relied on immunoSEQ multiplex PCR, and the TCRdb table lists in-frame clones only, not all of them. The sample lists some 22,000 clones, around 38% seen once, with over 1.5% in the top ten. This specimen consisted of alloreactive CD8+ T cells from a mixed lymphocyte reaction culture, obtained before intestinal transplant. Subset denoted: CFSE-low proliferating T cells sorted from roughly six-day pre-transplant mixed lymphocyte reaction (GvH or HvG direction). Receptor source: a human patient who received an intestinal transplant.

V is TRBV5-1 and J is TRBJ1-2, with D unclear. This CDR3 comprises 13 residues. Trimming shortened V by 0 bases and J by 2 bases, and 5 bases separated the two germline ends. The V gene's germline CDR1 is SGHRS and CDR2 YFSETQ. The CDR3 sequence is CASSLVGNYGYTF. CDR3 in DNA: TGCGCCAGCAGCTTGGTGGGGAACTATGGCTACACCTTC.

By share of the sample, this clone is medium-sized (0.01 to 0.1%). The genes are TRBV28 and TRBJ1-2; D possibly corresponds to TRBD1 (6 bases). CDR3 length: 14 residues. Trimming shortened V by 3 bases and J by 3 bases, and 11 bases separated the two germline ends. CDR1 is MDHEN, CDR2 SYDVKM, per germline. The CDR3 nucleotides read TGTGCCAGCAGTTTTGGGGGGGCGCACTATGGCTACACCTTC. Amino acid sequence: CASSFGGAHYGYTF.

The chain uses TRBV19 and TRBJ2-7, with 8 bases identical to TRBD2. Germline V CDR1 and CDR2: LNHDA, SQIVND (reference sequence). Trimming took 6 bases from V and 6 from J; bases not matched to a gene: 13. This CDR3 is built from 15 residues. CDR3 DNA: TGTGCCAGTAGACTTTCCGGGACTAGATTCGGCGAGCAGTACTTC. Translation: CASRLSGTRFGEQYF.

This clone was recorded a few times. The gene calls are TRBV9 and TRBJ2-5; 13 bases line up with TRBD2. This CDR3 is built from 15 residues. J was trimmed by 5 bases and V by 3 bases; bases with no gene match: 4. From germline, CDR1 is SGDLS and CDR2 YYNGEE. The CDR3: CASSGGLAGVETQYF. The CDR3, as DNA: TGTGCCAGCAGCGGCGGACTAGCGGGAGTGGAGACCCAGTACTTC.

This clone was seen a single time. The V call is TRBV5-1, the J call TRBJ1-4; 7 bases are a match to TRBD1. V trimming: 4 bases; J trimming: 4 bases; junction bases outside the gene matches: 4. This CDR3 contains 14 residues. The germline CDR1 and CDR2 sequences are SGHRS and YFSETQ. The CDR3: CASSLGQINEKLFF. The DNA for the CDR3 is TGCGCCAGCAGCCTGGGACAGATTAATGAAAAACTGTTTTTT.

The genes are TRBV19 and TRBJ1-3, with D hard to call. Germline CDR1 is LNHDA and CDR2 is SQIVND (reference sequence). The CDR3 covers 14 residues. V lost 6 bases to trimming and J lost 0 bases, with 9 bases between them. This chain's CDR3 is CASRERDSGNTIYF. For the CDR3, the DNA is TGTGCCAGTAGAGAGAGAGACTCTGGAAACACCATATATTTT.

By share, this clone ranks as medium-sized. The J gene is TRBJ2-7, the V gene TRBV7-9, with 11 bases lining up with TRBD2. Germline V gives CDR1 SEHNR, CDR2 FQNEAQ (reference sequence). The junction had 7 bases not matched to a gene; V was cut back by 3 bases and J by 3 bases. This CDR3 is 16 amino acids long. As DNA, the CDR3 is TGTGCCAGCAGCTTCGGGACTAGCGGCCAAATCTACGAGCAGTACTTC. Translated, it gives CASSFGTSGQIYEQYF. Looking up the rest from reference TRBV7-9 and TRBJ2-7 gives the full variable domain: DTGVSQNPRHKITKRGQNVTFRCDPISEHNRLYWYRQTLGQGPEFLTYFQNEAQLEKSRLLSDRFSAERPKGSFSTLEIQRTEQGDSAMYLCASSFGTSGQIYEQYFGPGTRLTVT.

This clone appeared a few times. The V gene is TRBV5-4, the J gene TRBJ1-2; maybe TRBD1 (6 bases). The germline CDR1 and CDR2 sequences are SGHNT and YYREEE (reference sequence). There are 14 residues in the CDR3. Trimming shortened V by 4 bases and J by 0 bases, and 10 bases separated the two germline ends. The DNA for the CDR3 is TGTGCCAGCAGCGAACAGGGCTCTAACTATGGCTACACCTTC. Its translation is CASSEQGSNYGYTF.

In nucleotides, the CDR3 is TGTGCCAGCAGTTTGACTAGCGGGAGCACAGATACGCAGTATTTT. This encodes CASSLTSGSTDTQYF. The V call is TRBV6-5, the J call TRBJ2-3, with 10 bases that match TRBD2. The V gene end was trimmed by 4 bases and the J gene end by 0 bases; junction bases not matched to a gene: 1. CDR1 and CDR2 from the germline V gene are MNHEY and SVGAGI. The CDR3 totals 15 residues.